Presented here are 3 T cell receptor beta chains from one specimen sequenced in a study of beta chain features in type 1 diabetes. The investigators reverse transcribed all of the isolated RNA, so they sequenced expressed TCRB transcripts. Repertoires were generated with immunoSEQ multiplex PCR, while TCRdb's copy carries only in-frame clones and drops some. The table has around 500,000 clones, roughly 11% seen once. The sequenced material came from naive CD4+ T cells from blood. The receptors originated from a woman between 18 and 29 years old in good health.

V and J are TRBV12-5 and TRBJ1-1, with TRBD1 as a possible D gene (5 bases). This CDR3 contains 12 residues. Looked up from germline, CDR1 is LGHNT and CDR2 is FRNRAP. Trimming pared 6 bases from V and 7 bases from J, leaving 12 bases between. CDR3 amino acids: CASGRGRNEAFF. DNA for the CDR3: TGTGCTAGTGGCCGGGGACGAAATGAAGCTTTCTTT.

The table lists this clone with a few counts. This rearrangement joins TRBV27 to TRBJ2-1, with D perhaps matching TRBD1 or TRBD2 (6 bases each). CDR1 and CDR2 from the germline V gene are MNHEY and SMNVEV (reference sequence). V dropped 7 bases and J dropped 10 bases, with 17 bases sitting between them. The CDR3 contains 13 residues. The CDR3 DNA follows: TGTGCCAGCAATCTCCCGGGGGCCCCGGAGCAGTTCTTC. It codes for CASNLPGAPEQFF.

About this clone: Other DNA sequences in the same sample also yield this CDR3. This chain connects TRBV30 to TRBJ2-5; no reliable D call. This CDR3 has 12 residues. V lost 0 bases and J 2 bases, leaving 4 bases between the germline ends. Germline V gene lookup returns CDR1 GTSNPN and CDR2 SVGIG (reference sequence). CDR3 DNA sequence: TGTGCCTGGAGTGTGGTTCAAGAGACCCAGTACTTC. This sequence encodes CAWSVVQETQYF.